This entry lists 8 T cell receptor beta chains sequenced from one sample in a study of blood T cell repertoires in COVID-19. Sequencing used immunoSEQ multiplex PCR; TCRdb keeps in-frame clones, though not all of them. The table records some 100,000 clones, approximately 88% of them present only once. Sequenced input: peripheral blood. The source is a woman aged 55-69 years with acute or convalescent COVID-19.

The chain links TRBV6-5 to TRBJ1-4; D unclear. CDR1 is MNHEY and CDR2 is SVGAGI in the germline V gene. V was clipped by 4 bases and J by 2 bases, with 14 bases between them. The CDR3 contains 16 residues. CDR3 in amino acids: CASSSRPTGTNEKLFF. Written as DNA, the CDR3 is TGTGCCAGCAGTTCTAGGCCCACTGGGACTAATGAAAAACTGTTTTTT.

This chain joins TRBV5-1 and TRBJ2-1; 8 bases match TRBD2. There are 15 residues in the CDR3. V lost 0 bases to trimming and J lost 4 bases; unmatched junction nucleotides: 3. Germline CDR1 and CDR2: SGHRS and YFSETQ. The DNA of the CDR3 is TGCGCCAGCAGCTTGGCGGTAGCGGGGTACAATGAGCAGTTCTTC. Its protein product is CASSLAVAGYNEQFF. Using reference TRBV5-1 and TRBJ2-1 for the parts outside the CDR3, the full variable domain is KAGVTQTPRYLIKTRGQQVTLSCSPISGHRSVSWYQQTPGQGLQFLFEYFSETQRNKGNFPGRFSGRQFSNSRSEMNVSTLELGDSALYLCASSLAVAGYNEQFFGPGTRLTVL.

J is TRBJ1-1 and V is TRBV28; a weak D match, TRBD1 (5 bases). CDR1 MDHEN and CDR2 SYDVKM come from the germline V gene. V lost 5 bases and J lost 10, with 14 bases in between. CDR3 size: 12 residues. The CDR3 nucleotides are TGTGCCAGCAGTCAAGGACCCGGGGGAGCTTTCTTT. Its protein product is CASSQGPGGAFF.

Turning to this clone: Distinct nucleotide sequences in the sample also encode this CDR3. The chain carries TRBV20-1 and TRBJ1-4; unclear D gene. The CDR3 has 11 amino acids. The V end lost 1 base, the J end lost 8 bases, and 5 bases lay between the germline ends. CDR1 is DFQATT and CDR2 is SNEGSKA in the germline V gene (reference sequence). The CDR3 bases are TGCAGTGCTAGAGTGAGGGAAAAACTGTTTTTT. Amino acid sequence: CSARVREKLFF.

The chain carries TRBV5-1 and TRBJ1-1; tentatively, D is TRBD1 (5 bases). Trimming removed 3 bases from V and 1 base from J, with 13 bases in between. The CDR3 runs 15 residues. CDR1 is SGHRS, CDR2 YFSETQ, per germline. The DNA for the CDR3 is TGCGCCAGCAGCTCCCAAGGGGCCCCGAACACTGAAGCTTTCTTT. Translated, it gives CASSSQGAPNTEAFF.

The chain joins TRBV6-1 to TRBJ2-2; D perhaps matches TRBD2 (5 bases). This CDR3 is 16 amino acids long. Deletions cut 4 bases from V and 7 bases from J, with 19 bases between. Germline CDR1 reads MNHNS; CDR2 reads SASEGT. DNA of the CDR3: TGTGCCAGCAGTGCTCAGAGGGTCACTACTGGCGGGGAGCTGTTTTTT. Its translation is CASSAQRVTTGGELFF.

The chain carries TRBV7-2 and TRBJ2-1; 15 bases line up with TRBD2. Per the germline V gene, CDR1 is SGHTA and CDR2 is FQGNSA. The CDR3 loop spans 18 amino acids. V shed 5 bases and J 2 bases; nucleotides not matched to a gene: 7. The CDR3 DNA is TGTGCCAGCAGCCTCTGGACTAGCGGGAGGGCGACCTACAATGAGCAGTTCTTC. Residues: CASSLWTSGRATYNEQFF. The full variable domain, completed using reference TRBV7-2 and TRBJ2-1, is GAGVSQSPSNKVTEKGKDVELRCDPISGHTALYWYRQSLGQGLEFLIYFQGNSAPDKSGLPSDRFSAERTGGSVSTLTIQRTQQEDSAVYLCASSLWTSGRATYNEQFFGPGTRLTVL.

The V and J genes are TRBV18 and TRBJ1-4, with TRBD1 matching 10 bases. V lost 3 bases, J lost 7 bases, and 5 bases stayed unmatched. In germline, CDR1 is KGHSH, CDR2 LQKENI. The CDR3 loop spans 15 amino acids. The CDR3 DNA follows: TGTGCCAGCTCACCCCAGACAGGGGGCATTGAAAAACTGTTTTTT. Protein: CASSPQTGGIEKLFF.